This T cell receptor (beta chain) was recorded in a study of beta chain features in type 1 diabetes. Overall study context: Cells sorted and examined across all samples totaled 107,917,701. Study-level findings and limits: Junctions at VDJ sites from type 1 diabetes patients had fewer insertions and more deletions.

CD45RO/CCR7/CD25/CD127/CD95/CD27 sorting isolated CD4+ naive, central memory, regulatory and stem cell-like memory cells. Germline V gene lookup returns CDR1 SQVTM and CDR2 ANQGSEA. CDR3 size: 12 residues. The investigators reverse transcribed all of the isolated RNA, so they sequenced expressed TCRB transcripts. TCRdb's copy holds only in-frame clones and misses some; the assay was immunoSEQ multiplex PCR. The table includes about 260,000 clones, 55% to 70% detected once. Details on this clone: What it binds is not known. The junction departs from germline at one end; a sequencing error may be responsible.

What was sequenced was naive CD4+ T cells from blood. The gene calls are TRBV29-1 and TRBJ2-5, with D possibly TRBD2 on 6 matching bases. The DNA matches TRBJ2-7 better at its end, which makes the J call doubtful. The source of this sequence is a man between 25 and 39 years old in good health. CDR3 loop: CSARRGSNEQYF. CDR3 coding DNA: TGCAGCGCCCGGAGGGGCTCCAACGAGCAGTACTTC.